These 2 T cell receptor beta chains share one sample of origin, sequenced in a study of identical twins' blood T cells. TCRdb used MiXCR to reprocess the 5' RACE reads, holding one entry per CDR3 protein. The sample holds about 370,000 distinct CDR3 sequences, over 25% seen once. The sequencing sample was made of PBMCs. These receptors all stem from a woman aged 18-55 years in good health.

Points on this clonotype: A much larger clone lies one base from this, so it may be a read error. The V and J genes are TRBV5-1 and TRBJ1-1; maybe TRBD1 (5 bases). There are 13 residues in the CDR3. Trimming cost V 1 base and J 5 bases, with 9 bases left between them. CDR1 and CDR2 (germline): SGHRS, YFSETQ. In DNA, the CDR3 is TGCGCCAGCAGCTTGAAGACAGCGACTGAAGCTTTCTTT. Translated, it gives CASSLKTATEAFF.

In the case of this clonotype: At one boundary the junction diverges from the germline segment, which might be a read error. This sequence joins TRBV28 and TRBJ2-1; no clear D gene. Per the germline V gene, CDR1 is MDHEN and CDR2 is SYDVKM. CDR3 length equals 13 residues. For the CDR3, the DNA is TGTGCCAGCAGTTTCAACAGTTACAGTGAGCAGTTCTTC. Its protein is CASSFNSYSEQFF.